What follows are 8 T cell receptor beta chains derived from one specimen sequenced in a study of beta chain features in type 1 diabetes. Study results and limitations: Type 1 diabetes patients had moderately but significantly shorter TCRB CDR3s in all four CD4+ subsets.

The entirety of the isolated RNA underwent reverse transcription, so expressed TCRB transcripts were sequenced. Some clones are missing from TCRdb's copy, which holds only in-frame ones; the method was immunoSEQ multiplex PCR. The sample records roughly 230,000 clones, approximately 10% being singletons. Which antigens these TCRs recognize remains unknown. The specimen sequenced was naive CD4+ T cells from blood. The receptors originated from a man aged 30-40 years with type 1 diabetes.

The chain combines TRBV25-1 with TRBJ1-6; TRBD1 aligns across 10 bases. The V segment lost 4 bases and the J segment 7 bases; nucleotides outside the gene matches: 4. Germline V gene lookup returns CDR1 MGHDK and CDR2 SYGVNS. CDR3 size: 15 residues. The CDR3 loop is CASSGKGQGNSPLHF. CDR3 coding DNA: TGTGCCAGCAGTGGAAAGGGACAGGGGAATTCACCCCTCCACTTT.

This rearrangement joins TRBV11-3 to TRBJ2-6, with 7 bases identical to TRBD2. The CDR3 length is 16 residues. V trimming: 5 bases; J trimming: 0 bases; junction bases outside the gene matches: 4. In germline, CDR1 is SGHNT, CDR2 YENEEA. The CDR3 sequence: CASSPGEGSGANVLTF. Here the CDR3 DNA reads TGTGCCAGCAGCCCGGGGGAGGGCTCTGGGGCCAACGTCCTGACTTTC. Complete variable domain (other parts from reference TRBV11-3 and TRBJ2-6): EAGVVQSPRYKIIEKKQPVAFWCNPISGHNTLYWYLQNLGQGPELLIRYENEEAVDDSQLPKDRFSAERLKGVDSTLKIQPAELGDSAVYLCASSPGEGSGANVLTFGAGSRLTVL.

This clone has a handful of counts. This sequence joins TRBV15 and TRBJ1-4; D gene uncertain. The CDR3 totals 15 residues. The germline CDR1 and CDR2 sequences are LNHNV and YYDKDF (reference sequence). Between the trimmed V and J ends, which lost 5 bases and 7 bases, there was a span of 17 bases. DNA for the CDR3: TGTGCCACCAGCGCGAGATCCACAACGGGTGAAAAACTGTTTTTT. Protein: CATSARSTTGEKLFF.

V usage is TRBV28 and J usage is TRBJ1-5; TRBD1 agrees at 9 bases. In germline, CDR1 is MDHEN, CDR2 SYDVKM. The CDR3 loop spans 12 amino acids. Trimming took 11 bases from V and 11 from J; bases not matched to a gene: 10. CDR3 amino acids: CAGGQGMRAQHF. The CDR3 region has the DNA TGTGCCGGGGGACAGGGAATGAGGGCCCAGCATTTT.

The J gene is TRBJ2-5, the V gene TRBV5-4; a weak D match, TRBD2 (6 bases). Germline loops: CDR1 SGHNT, CDR2 YYREEE (reference sequence). V lost 3 bases and J 5 bases, leaving 8 bases between the germline ends. The CDR3 contains 12 residues. CDR3 nucleotide sequence: TGTGCCAGCAGCTGGGGGAGGGAGACCCAGTACTTC. Its protein is CASSWGRETQYF.

This clone occurred a few times. V usage is TRBV7-9 and J usage is TRBJ1-5; D remains ambiguous. The ends were cut back, 5 bases at V and 4 bases at J, with 12 bases in the middle. From germline, CDR1 is SEHNR and CDR2 FQNEAQ (reference sequence). The CDR3 runs to 14 residues. CDR3 nucleotide sequence: TGTGCCAGCAGCAACCGGGATCCTAATCAGCCCCAGCATTTT. This encodes CASSNRDPNQPQHF.

The V gene is TRBV5-1, the J gene TRBJ2-1; tentative D call: TRBD1 (5 bases). Trimming removed 0 bases from V and 10 bases from J, with 11 bases in between. CDR3 size: 13 residues. CDR1 is SGHRS, CDR2 YFSETQ, per germline. The CDR3 sequence: CASSLAIWGEQFF. CDR3 DNA sequence: TGCGCCAGCAGCTTGGCTATCTGGGGCGAGCAGTTCTTC.

The CDR3 DNA reads TGTGCCAGCAGCGCCGGAGGGCCTGAAGCTTTCTTT. This codes for CASSAGGPEAFF. J is TRBJ1-1 and V is TRBV9; the D is unclear. The CDR3 runs to 12 residues. Looked up from germline, CDR1 is SGDLS and CDR2 is YYNGEE. The V gene lost 3 bases and the J gene lost 6 bases, with 9 bases spanning the gap.